This TCR beta chain was found in a study of shared clonotypes between healthy human individuals. On this clone itself: The same CDR3 arises from other DNA sequences in this sample as well.

Every one of the donors was a Caucasian adult that lived in Nashville, Tennessee. Assay: immunoSEQ multiplex PCR; the TCRdb copy retains only in-frame clones and omits some. The sample holds roughly 1 million clones; approximately 70% are singletons and the top ten take over 1.3%. The material sequenced was memory CD4+ T cells sorted from blood. As for subset: CD45RA-negative fraction. This receptor was identified in a man between 18 and 35 years old in good health.

As DNA, the CDR3 is TGTGCCTGGGGGCTAGCGGGAGGAAATGAGCAGTTCTTC. This codes for CAWGLAGGNEQFF. The chain couples TRBV30 to TRBJ2-1, with TRBD2 matching 11 bases. Germline CDR1 and CDR2: GTSNPN and SVGIG (reference sequence). The CDR3 has 13 amino acids. Losses at the gene ends were 5 bases for V and 7 bases for J; bases not matched to a gene: 4.